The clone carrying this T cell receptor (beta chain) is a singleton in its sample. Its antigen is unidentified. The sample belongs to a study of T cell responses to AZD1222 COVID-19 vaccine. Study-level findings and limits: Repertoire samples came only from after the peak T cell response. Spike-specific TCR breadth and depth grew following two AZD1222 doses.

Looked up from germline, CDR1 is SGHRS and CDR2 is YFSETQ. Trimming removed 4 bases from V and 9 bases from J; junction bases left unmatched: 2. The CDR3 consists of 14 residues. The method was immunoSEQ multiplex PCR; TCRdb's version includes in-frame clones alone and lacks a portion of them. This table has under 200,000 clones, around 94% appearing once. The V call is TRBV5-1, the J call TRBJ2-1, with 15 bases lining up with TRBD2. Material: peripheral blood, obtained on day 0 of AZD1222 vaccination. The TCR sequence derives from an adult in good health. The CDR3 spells CASSEGLAGGEQFF. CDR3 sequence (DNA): TGCGCCAGCAGCGAGGGACTAGCGGGAGGTGAGCAGTTCTTC. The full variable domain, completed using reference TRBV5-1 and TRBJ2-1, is KAGVTQTPRYLIKTRGQQVTLSCSPISGHRSVSWYQQTPGQGLQFLFEYFSETQRNKGNFPGRFSGRQFSNSRSEMNVSTLELGDSALYLCASSEGLAGGEQFFGPGTRLTVL.